This TCR beta chain appears in the sequencing data of a study of T cells in Graves' hyperthyroidism and ophthalmopathy. This clonotype appeared many times. Amplified regions were TCR beta CDR3 sequences from RNA transcripts. An initial round of RT-PCR targeting the TCR CDR3 relied on the HTBI primer set. One entry per CDR3 protein, called by TCRdb with MiXCR from the multiplex PCR reads. The sample has a few hundred thousand distinct CDR3 sequences; more than 11% are singletons. The study enrolled patients aged 18 to 65 with newly diagnosed hyperthyroidism of under 2 months' duration. Exclusion followed for patients with uncontrolled infection, other autoimmune disease, pregnancy or lactation. CDR1 is MNHEY and CDR2 is SVGEGT in the germline V gene. Trimming shortened V by 6 bases and J by 6 bases, and 20 bases separated the two germline ends. This CDR3 is built from 16 residues.

This TCR came from a woman in her 30s with Graves' hyperthyroidism that later progressed to Graves' ophthalmopathy. The rearrangement links TRBV6-2 or TRBV6-3 to TRBJ2-2, with D possibly matching TRBD2 (6 bases). The specimen was blood. The DNA for the CDR3 is TGTGCCAGCAGCCCTATAGCGGCCCTGGGCTCCGGGGAGCTGTTTTTT. It is translated as CASSPIAALGSGELFF.